The rows below give T cell receptor beta chains drawn from one sample of a study of T cell responses to AZD1222 COVID-19 vaccine. TCRdb's copy holds only in-frame clones and misses some; the assay was immunoSEQ multiplex PCR. The sample has 90,000 to 120,000 clones, roughly 87% seen once. The sequenced sample was peripheral blood, obtained 28 days after the second AZD1222 dose. All receptors come from an adult who received the AZD1222 COVID-19 vaccine. CDR3s include the opening cysteine and the closing phenylalanine or tryptophan. A D gene is named only where the DNA matches it firmly. Size values are once, few and many counts, or a class for expanded clones, and some rows have none.

d_call	v_call	clone_size	j_call	cdr3_nt	cdr3_aa
TRBD1	TRBV5-1	.	TRBJ2-7	TGCGCCAGCAGCTTAGGGACAGGGCCCTACGAGCAGTACTTC	CASSLGTGPYEQYF
.	TRBV6-2/TRBV6-3	.	TRBJ2-7	TGTGCCAGCAGCCCGGACACTTCCTACGAGCAGTACTTC	CASSPDTSYEQYF
.	TRBV28	.	TRBJ1-2	TGTGCCAGCAGGGACCTCAGGGGCAACTATGGCTACACCTTC	CASRDLRGNYGYTF
.	TRBV7-9	.	TRBJ2-2	TGTGCCAGCAGCTTAAGTCAGGTGAACACCGGGGAGCTGTTTTTT	CASSLSQVNTGELFF
.	TRBV7-6	few	TRBJ1-1	TGTGCCAGCAGCCCCACGCGCCCGGGTTTTGACACTGAAGCTTTCTTT	CASSPTRPGFDTEAFF
TRBD2	TRBV5-1	.	TRBJ2-5	TGCGCCAGCGGGAGTACTAGCGGGGAGGAGACCCAGTACTTC	CASGSTSGEETQYF
TRBD2	TRBV3-1/TRBV3-2	.	TRBJ2-3	TGTGCCAGCAGCCGGAGCGGGACTCGCGCAGATACGCAGTATTTT	CASSRSGTRADTQYF
.	TRBV29-1	.	TRBJ1-5	TGCAGCGTTGGGGAGGTGGGGCAGCCCCAGCATTTT	CSVGEVGQPQHF
TRBD2	TRBV4-2	.	TRBJ2-3	TGTGCCAGCAGCCAAGCTTTAGCGGGTACGGATACGCAGTATTTT	CASSQALAGTDTQYF
.	TRBV15	.	TRBJ1-2	TGTGCCACCAGCAGAGATATGACTCCCCAGGGCTACACCTTC	CATSRDMTPQGYTF
TRBD1	TRBV29-1	.	TRBJ1-2	TGCAGCGTTGCATTGGGGACAGGGTCCTATGGCTACACCTTC	CSVALGTGSYGYTF
TRBD1	TRBV6-2/TRBV6-3	once	TRBJ2-7	TGTGCCAGCAGTGTCCAGGGACAGACCTACGAGCAGTACTTC	CASSVQGQTYEQYF
TRBD2	TRBV2	few	TRBJ2-3	TGTGCCAGCAGGGAACTAGCGGGATCGTATTTT	CASRELAGSYF
.	TRBV19	.	TRBJ1-4	TGTGCCAGTAGTATGGGGACGTGGGAAAAACTGTTTTTT	CASSMGTWEKLFF
.	TRBV13	.	TRBJ2-3	TGTGCCAGCAGCTTAGACAACGCAGATACGCAGTATTTT	CASSLDNADTQYF
.	TRBV20-1	.	TRBJ2-6	TGCAGTGCTAGTCAGGTAACCGGGGCCAACGTCCTGACTTTC	CSASQVTGANVLTF
.	TRBV12-3/TRBV12-4	.	TRBJ1-3	TGTGCCAGCAGGTCGATTGGAAACACCATATATTTT	CASRSIGNTIYF
.	TRBV5-6	.	TRBJ2-5	TGTGCCAGCAGCCCCAACGGGGGTGAGTTGGAGGAGACCCAGTACTTC	CASSPNGGELEETQYF
.	TRBV6-1	.	TRBJ2-2	TGTGCCAGCAGTGAATGGCCCACCGGGGAGCTGTTTTTT	CASSEWPTGELFF
TRBD2	TRBV6-6	.	TRBJ2-7	TGTGCCAGCAGTACCGGGACTAGCGGGGATATCTACGAGCAGTACTTC	CASSTGTSGDIYEQYF
.	TRBV7-8	.	TRBJ2-3	TGTGCCAGCAGCCTCACAGATACGCAGTATTTT	CASSLTDTQYF
TRBD1	TRBV7-9	few	TRBJ1-2	TGTGCCAGCAGCTGGACAGGGGGCAATGGCTACACCTTC	CASSWTGGNGYTF
TRBD1	TRBV29-1	.	TRBJ1-5	TGCAGCGTACGACAGGGGGGAGATCAGCCCCAGCATTTT	CSVRQGGDQPQHF
.	TRBV4-3	.	TRBJ2-5	TGCGCCAGCAGCCAAAGAGAGGGACGAGGGCAAGAGACCCAGTACTTC	CASSQREGRGQETQYF
TRBD1	TRBV27	.	TRBJ1-1	TGTGCCAGCAGTACGGGACAGGGTGAAGCTTTCTTT	CASSTGQGEAFF
TRBD1	TRBV2	.	TRBJ2-7	TGTGCCAGCAGGGAGGACAGGGTGATTTCCGAGCAGTACTTC	CASREDRVISEQYF
TRBD2	TRBV4-1	.	TRBJ2-1	TGCGCCAGCAGCCAAGGGGCCCTAGCGGGGATTGGAAATGAGCAGTTCTTC	CASSQGALAGIGNEQFF
TRBD1	TRBV19	.	TRBJ1-3	TGTGCCAGTAGTATAGATGGGGGGACAGCCTCTGGAAACACCATATATTTT	CASSIDGGTASGNTIYF
.	TRBV11-2	.	TRBJ1-3	TGTGCCAGCAGCCCCCGAGGAGGGACGGGTGGAAACACCATATATTTT	CASSPRGGTGGNTIYF
.	TRBV19	.	TRBJ1-2	TGTGCCAGTAGTATCGCCCAGGCGTATTATGGCTACACCTTC	CASSIAQAYYGYTF
.	TRBV12-3/TRBV12-4	.	TRBJ1-1	TGTGCCAGCAGTTTAGGCCAGAAAGCTTTCTTT	CASSLGQKAFF
TRBD1	TRBV19	.	TRBJ2-7	TGTGCCAGCAAAACCGGGACAGCGGACGAGCAGTACTTC	CASKTGTADEQYF
.	TRBV5-4	.	TRBJ2-7	TGTGCCAGCAGCTTGGACCTAAACTACGAGCAGTACTTC	CASSLDLNYEQYF
.	TRBV6-5	.	TRBJ2-1	TGTGCCAGCAGGGACACCTTCGGGGAGCAGTTCTTC	CASRDTFGEQFF
.	TRBV7-9	.	TRBJ2-3	TGTGCCAGCAGCTTAGATTGGGGGACCACAGATACGCAGTATTTT	CASSLDWGTTDTQYF
.	TRBV28	few	TRBJ1-1	TGTGCCAGCAGCCCCCCTGAAGGGGGGCTTTCCCAAGCTTTCTTT	CASSPPEGGLSQAFF
.	TRBV3-1/TRBV3-2	once	TRBJ2-3	TGTGCCAGCAGCCAACAGGGCAGACCAGATACGCAGTATTTT	CASSQQGRPDTQYF
TRBD2	TRBV11-2	few	TRBJ2-3	TGTGCCAGCAGCTCGCGACGTGGACTAGCGGGGGTGGCAGATACGCAGTATTTT	CASSSRRGLAGVADTQYF
.	TRBV12-3/TRBV12-4	.	TRBJ1-2	TGTGCCAGCAGTACTACAGGGTACTATGGCTACACCTTC	CASSTTGYYGYTF
TRBD1	TRBV4-1	few	TRBJ1-2	TGCGCCAGCAGCCAACCCTTGGACAGGAACTATGGCTACACCTTC	CASSQPLDRNYGYTF
TRBD2	TRBV4-2	.	TRBJ2-7	TGTGCCAGCAGCGAGGGAAGAAGCGGGGGGGCTCCCGAGCAGTACTTC	CASSEGRSGGAPEQYF
.	TRBV30	.	TRBJ2-7	TGTGCCTGGAGCCGGGGACCTTACGAGCAGTACTTC	CAWSRGPYEQYF
.	TRBV19	.	TRBJ2-1	TGTGCCAGTAGTATAGACGATAATGAGCAGTTCTTC	CASSIDDNEQFF
.	TRBV4-2	.	TRBJ1-3	TGTGCCAGCAGCCAAGATAGGCCAGGGGACGGAAACACCATATATTTT	CASSQDRPGDGNTIYF
.	TRBV6-5	.	TRBJ1-4	TGTGCCAGCAGACGACGCGGGAGCGATGAAAAACTGTTTTTT	CASRRRGSDEKLFF
TRBD1	TRBV10-3	.	TRBJ1-5	TGTGCCGCCGGAGGCCGGACAGGGGACAATCAGCCCCAGCATTTT	CAAGGRTGDNQPQHF
.	TRBV29-1	.	TRBJ2-7	TGCAGCGTTATTGAGAAACCCTACGAGCAGTACTTC	CSVIEKPYEQYF
.	TRBV5-6	.	TRBJ1-2	TGTGCCAGCAGCTCCGGCGGCTCGGGGAATCGCTATGGCTACACCTTC	CASSSGGSGNRYGYTF
.	TRBV3-1/TRBV3-2	.	TRBJ2-6	TGTGCCAGCAGCCAAGAAGGGACACTCTCTGGGGCCAACGTCCTGACTTTC	CASSQEGTLSGANVLTF
TRBD1	TRBV15	.	TRBJ2-5	TGTGCCACCAGCGACAAAGAGGACAGGGGGAGGTTTATGGAGACCCAGTACTTC	CATSDKEDRGRFMETQYF
TRBD2	TRBV24-1	.	TRBJ2-1	TGTGCCACCAGTGTTAGCGGGGGGGCCAGGGAGCAGTTCTTC	CATSVSGGAREQFF
.	TRBV27	.	TRBJ2-7	TGTGCCAGCAGTTTGGGTGTTCTAGGCTACGAGCAGTACTTC	CASSLGVLGYEQYF
.	TRBV3-1/TRBV3-2	.	TRBJ1-3	TGTGCCAGCAGCCAAGAAGGGGGATGGGCTGGAAACACCATATATTTT	CASSQEGGWAGNTIYF
.	TRBV4-2	.	TRBJ2-3	TGTGCCAGCAGCCAGGGGACACTCCCCGGCACAGATACGCAGTATTTT	CASSQGTLPGTDTQYF
TRBD1	TRBV6-2/TRBV6-3	.	TRBJ1-2	TGTGCCAGCAGTCGACAGGGGTTGGAGGGCTACACCTTC	CASSRQGLEGYTF